These 29 T cell receptor beta chains originate from one sample sequenced in a study of tumor and adjacent non-tumor tissue in lung cancer. TCRbeta libraries were built with three rounds of nested PCR, modified from ARM-PCR. TCRdb fed the multiplex PCR reads into MiXCR, producing one record per CDR3 protein. Altogether tens of thousands of distinct CDR3 sequences are present, roughly 70% being singletons, with the ten largest covering roughly a quarter. This sample's RNA came from whole unsorted tissue. The normal lung tissue was taken more than 3 cm from the tumor edge. Sequencing was done on a sample of distant non-tumor lung tissue. These receptors originate from a woman aged 45-65 years with non-small cell lung cancer.

The chain joins TRBV6-4 to TRBJ2-7; perhaps TRBD2 as D (6 bases). The CDR3 is 13 amino acids. Per germline, CDR1 MRHNA and CDR2 SNTAGT. The CDR3 protein is CVNGRDWTSEQYF. The CDR3 DNA follows: TGTGTCAACGGTCGGGACTGGACGTCGGAACAGTACTTC.

Note on this clonotype: It may be a read error: a sequence one base away is much more abundant. Here the CDR3 omits its conserved ending phenylalanine or tryptophan, so a read error is the likely source. The rearrangement joins TRBV5-4 to TRBJ1-1; D ambiguous. With 4 bases removed from V and 8 bases from J, the gap between germline ends came to 12 bases. This CDR3 spans 12 amino acids. Looked up from germline, CDR1 is SGHNT and CDR2 is YYREEE (reference sequence). The CDR3 sequence: CASSPMDGEAFV. CDR3 bases: TGTGCCAGCAGCCCTATGGACGGAGAAGCTTTCGTT.

Concerning this clonotype: A much bigger clone sits one base away, suggesting this may be a read error. The chain links TRBV10-3 to TRBJ2-3; 7 bases line up with TRBD2. CDR1 and CDR2 from the germline V gene are ENHRY and SYGVKD. CDR3 size: 15 residues. CDR3 sequence reads: CVISVPAGTTDTQYF. Here the CDR3 DNA reads TGTGTCATCAGTGTCCCAGCGGGAACCACAGATACGCAGTATTTT.

Regarding this clonotype: The junction departs from germline at one end; a sequencing error may be responsible. This rearrangement joins TRBV20-1 to TRBJ2-7; 8 bases align to TRBD1. The CDR3 loop spans 15 amino acids. The germline V gene encodes CDR1 DFQATT and CDR2 SNEGSKA (reference sequence). CDR3 bases: TGCAGTGCTAACGGACAGGGAATCCTAAGTAGTGAGCAATACTTC. It yields the protein CSANGQGILSSEQYF.

This clonotype was seen a handful of times. At one end, the junction sequence differs from germline, possibly due to a read error. The chain combines TRBV11-2 with TRBJ2-1; 11 bases are shared with TRBD2. The CDR3 loop spans 15 amino acids. Germline V gene sequence: CDR1 SGHAT, CDR2 FQNNGV. CDR3 DNA sequence: TGTACCAGCACCACGGGACTAGCGGTCTACAATGAGCAGTTCTTC. Translated, it gives CTSTTGLAVYNEQFF. Full variable domain (remainder filled in from reference TRBV11-2 and TRBJ2-1): EAGVAQSPRYKIIEKRQSVAFWCNPISGHATLYWYQQILGQGPKLLIQFQNNGVVDDSQLPKDRFSAERLKGVDSTLKIQPAKLEDSAVYLCTSTTGLAVYNEQFFGPGTRLTVL.

About this clonotype itself: Sequence at one end of the junction differs from germline and may be a read error. This rearrangement joins TRBV4-2 to TRBJ2-6, with 10 bases matching TRBD1. CDR3 length: 20 residues. CDR1 is LGHNA and CDR2 is YNFKEQ in the germline V gene. CDR3 coding DNA: TGTGGCAGCAGCCAAGATAAGTTCGGGACAGGGGCTCCTGGGACCAACGCCCTGACTTTC. It yields the protein CGSSQDKFGTGAPGTNALTF.

About this clonotype: This CDR3 is missing its conserved last phenylalanine or tryptophan, likely due to a read error. This chain links TRBV11-1 with TRBJ2-7, with 12 positions matching TRBD2. The germline V gene encodes CDR1 SGHAT and CDR2 FQDESV (reference sequence). The CDR3 has 16 amino acids. After removal of 9 bases from V and 2 bases from J, the junction contained 11 bases not matched to a gene. The chain's CDR3 is CASSRGLAGDPYEQYL. CDR3 bases: TGTGCCAGTAGCCGGGGACTAGCGGGCGACCCCTACGAGCAGTACTTG.

This clonotype was recorded at least ten times. The chain joins TRBV10-2 to TRBJ2-7; 7 positions match TRBD1. V dropped 8 bases and J dropped 5; count of bases not matched to a gene: 12. The V gene's germline CDR1 is WSHSY and CDR2 SAAADI. The CDR3 totals 14 residues. The CDR3: CASGEPTGSHEQYF. CDR3 in DNA: TGCGCCAGCGGCGAACCGACAGGGTCGCACGAGCAGTACTTC.

Notes on this clonotype: A read error may explain this, as a much larger clone is one base away. This rearrangement joins TRBV14 to TRBJ2-3, with D hard to call. The CDR3 sequence is 14 residues long. In germline, CDR1 is SGHDN, CDR2 FVKESK. CDR3 region: CAGSQLYSTDTQYF. Written as DNA, the CDR3 is TGTGCCGGCAGCCAATTGTATAGCACAGATACGCAGTATTTT.

Concerning this clonotype: One end of the junction is discordant with germline, which a read error may explain. This chain uses TRBV5-6 with TRBJ1-1; 7 nucleotides agree with TRBD1. Germline values: CDR1 SGHDT, CDR2 YYEEEE. This CDR3 spans 13 amino acids. The CDR3 region is CASNIGQDTEAFF. Here the CDR3 DNA reads TGTGCCAGCAACATCGGACAGGACACTGAGGCTTTCTTT. The full variable domain, with the rest looked up from reference TRBV5-6 and TRBJ1-1, is DAGVTQSPTHLIKTRGQQVTLRCSPKSGHDTVSWYQQALGQGPQFIFQYYEEEERQRGNFPDRFSGHQFPNYSSELNVNALLLGDSALYLCASNIGQDTEAFFGQGTRLTVV.

About this clonotype itself: A clone one base away is much larger, so this may be a read error. The V call is TRBV20-1, the J call TRBJ1-5; perhaps TRBD1 as D (6 bases). Germline V gene data show CDR1 as DFQATT and CDR2 as SNEGSKA (reference sequence). This CDR3 spans 15 amino acids. CDR3 sequence: CGARKTGTFNQPQHF. The CDR3 DNA reads as TGCGGTGCTAGGAAAACCGGGACATTTAATCAGCCCCAGCATTTT.

J is TRBJ2-3 and V is TRBV6-5; 13 bases line up with TRBD2. Germline trimming cut 2 bases from V and 5 bases from J; bases unmatched to any gene: 13. Germline CDR1 MNHEY, CDR2 SVGAGI. There are 19 residues in the CDR3. CDR3 DNA: TGTGCCAGCAGTTACAGGAGGCCGGGACTAGCGGGAAGACTAGATACGCAGTATTTT. Its protein is CASSYRRPGLAGRLDTQYF.

As for this clonotype: This may stem from a read error, because a much larger clone lies one nucleotide away. This chain links TRBV20-1 with TRBJ1-2; 10 nucleotides agree with TRBD1. This CDR3 has 15 residues. Germline lookup yields CDR1 DFQATT and CDR2 SNEGSKA (reference sequence). CDR3 sequence: CNARGPGQGSNGYTF. As DNA, the CDR3 is TGCAATGCTAGAGGACCGGGACAGGGGTCGAATGGCTACACCTTC.

Notes on this clonotype: With a much larger clone just one base away, this may be a read error. The chain couples TRBV12-3 or TRBV12-4 to TRBJ2-7; possibly TRBD1 or TRBD2 for D (6 bases each). The CDR3 is made up of 13 amino acids. Between the trimmed V and J ends, which lost 5 bases and 6 bases, there was a span of 14 bases. CDR3 sequence: CASSPGEDSEQYF. DNA for the CDR3: TGTGCCAGCAGTCCGGGGGAGGACAGCGAGCAGTACTTC.

This clonotype was seen only once. A read error may explain this, as a much larger clone is one base away. This chain's CDR3 is CASSQDGAQETQYF. The CDR3 DNA sequence: TGTGCCAGCAGCCAAGACGGGGCACAAGAGACCCAGTACTTC. The rearrangement links TRBV5-6 to TRBJ2-5, with D tentatively TRBD1 or TRBD2 (5 bases each). Looked up from germline, CDR1 is SGHDT and CDR2 is YYEEEE. The V end was cut by 4 bases, the J end by 2 bases, with 12 bases between. The CDR3 has 14 amino acids.

The chain joins TRBV20-1 to TRBJ2-7; 7 bases are a match to TRBD2. The J segment lost 6 bases and the V segment lost 7 bases, leaving 12 bases of the junction unmatched. The CDR3 consists of 13 residues. The germline V gene has CDR1 DFQATT and CDR2 SNEGSKA (reference sequence). CDR3 amino acids: CSDSGREYIEQYF. The CDR3 nucleotides are TGCAGTGATAGTGGGCGGGAGTATATCGAGCAGTACTTC.

V is TRBV5-1 and J is TRBJ1-6; no definite D call. Germline V lookup: CDR1 SGHRS, CDR2 YFSETQ. There are 16 residues in the CDR3. V was pared by 2 bases and J by 0 bases, with 9 bases between. In DNA, the CDR3 is TGCGCCAGCAGCTTACTTGAGAGCTCCTATAATTCACCCCTCCACTTT. Its protein product is CASSLLESSYNSPLHF.

Notes on this clonotype: Being one base from a much bigger clone, this may be a read error. DNA for the CDR3: TGTGCCAGCAATTACCTTGACAGGGGGAACACCGGGGAGCTGTTTTTT. It yields the protein CASNYLDRGNTGELFF. This chain joins TRBV6-2 or TRBV6-3 and TRBJ2-2; TRBD1 aligns across 8 bases. The CDR3 contains 16 residues. Germline values: CDR1 MNHEY, CDR2 SVGEGT.

This clonotype appeared many times. The rearrangement uses TRBV29-1 and TRBJ2-1; TRBD2 aligns across 13 bases. CDR3 length equals 14 residues. The germline V gene has CDR1 SQVTM and CDR2 ANQGSEA. V lost 6 bases and J lost 8; bases outside the gene matches: 7. CDR3 in DNA: TGCAGCGTAGATGGACTAGCGGGAGCGGATGAGCAGTTCTTC. Translation: CSVDGLAGADEQFF.

The rearrangement links TRBV20-1 to TRBJ2-7; 7 bases agree with TRBD2. Germline-derived CDR1 and CDR2 are DFQATT and SNEGSKA (reference sequence). The CDR3 is 15 residues long. CDR3 nucleotide sequence: TGCAATGCCAATACTCGGACTAGTGGGAAGTACGAGCAGTACTTC. Translated: CNANTRTSGKYEQYF.

Concerning this clonotype: Its ends do not fully match the called genes, so a read error is possible. This chain links TRBV5-1 with TRBJ2-3; 7 bases map to TRBD2. The CDR3 totals 15 residues. Germline loops: CDR1 SGHRS, CDR2 YFSETQ. The DNA for the CDR3 is TGCGTCAGCAGCTTGGAACTAGCGTCAACAGATACGCGGTATTTT. This codes for CVSSLELASTDTRYF.

Comments on this clonotype: It is likely a read error, because the conserved phenylalanine at the end of the CDR3 is missing. The chain carries TRBV14 and TRBJ1-5; the D gene is possibly TRBD1 (5 bases). The CDR3 consists of 14 residues. CDR1 is SGHDN, CDR2 FVKESK, per germline. V was clipped by 6 bases and J by 4 bases, with 13 bases between them. The CDR3 here is CASSRRGVNQPQHV. The CDR3 nucleotides are TGTGCCAGCAGTAGACGGGGGGTAAATCAGCCCCAGCATGTT.

V and J are TRBV11-2 and TRBJ2-7; a possible D gene is TRBD2 (6 bases). V lost 5 bases and J lost 7, with 21 bases in between. CDR3 length: 15 amino acids. Germline V gene sequence: CDR1 SGHAT, CDR2 FQNNGV. The CDR3 nucleotides read TGTGCCAGCAGCCCTTGGGCTAGCGATTCCCAAGAGCAGTACTTC. Its protein product is CASSPWASDSQEQYF.

Points on this clonotype: At one of its ends the junction is not consistent with the germline gene, which may arise from a read error. The chain couples TRBV20-1 to TRBJ2-5; D unresolved. CDR1 is DFQATT, CDR2 SNEGSKA, per germline (reference sequence). The CDR3 consists of 15 residues. The CDR3 DNA reads TGCAGTGCTAGAGATTCCCAGGCCCCCCAAGAGACCCATTACTTT. Translated, it gives CSARDSQAPQETHYF.

This clonotype was counted at least ten times. V is TRBV7-9 and J is TRBJ2-7, with no clear D. The length of the CDR3 is 11 residues. The V end lost 0 bases, the J end lost 12 bases, and 9 bases lay between the germline ends. Germline CDR1 reads SEHNR; CDR2 reads FQNEAQ (reference sequence). The CDR3 loop is CASSLAGRRYF. CDR3 nucleotides: TGTGCCAGCAGCTTAGCGGGTAGAAGGTACTTC.

Ten or more counts support this clonotype. The chain links TRBV29-1 to TRBJ2-2; D ambiguous. Trimming took off 7 bases at V and 1 base at J, with 4 bases between the two ends. Germline values: CDR1 SQVTM, CDR2 ANQGSEA. CDR3 length equals 11 residues. CDR3 sequence reads: CSARNTGELFF. The CDR3 DNA follows: TGCAGCGCCAGGAACACCGGGGAGCTGTTTTTT.

On this clonotype: Likely a read error: the CDR3 ends without its conserved phenylalanine or tryptophan. The chain recombines TRBV30 with TRBJ1-1; D unresolved. The CDR3 is made up of 11 amino acids. The germline CDR1 and CDR2 sequences are GTSNPN and SVGIG (reference sequence). This chain's CDR3 is CAWITRREAFL. CDR3 coding DNA: TGTGCTTGGATTACCAGAAGGGAAGCTTTCCTT.

Notes on this clonotype: As the CDR3 is not closed by the conserved phenylalanine or tryptophan, this likely results from a read error. The V and J genes are TRBV11-2 and TRBJ2-1; 11 bases match TRBD2. The length of the CDR3 is 16 residues. Germline V gene data show CDR1 as SGHAT and CDR2 as FQNNGV. CDR3 loop: CAYSRTILAGDNEQFS. In DNA, the CDR3 is TGTGCGTACAGCCGGACGATACTAGCGGGAGACAATGAGCAGTTCTCC.

On this clonotype itself: Since a much larger clone is just one base distant, this may be a read error. The gene calls are TRBV6-1 and TRBJ1-2; TRBD1 is a possible D gene (6 bases). Germline-derived CDR1 and CDR2 are MNHNS and SASEGT. The CDR3 sequence is 17 residues long. CDR3 DNA: TGTGCCAGCAACCCCCGCCCCCTTACAGGGACCAACTGTGGCTACACCTTC. This encodes CASNPRPLTGTNCGYTF.